This entry is about one T cell receptor (beta chain). This clone's antigen is unknown. The junction departs from the called germline gene at one end, perhaps through a read error. Each collaborating institution followed its own protocols to collect whole blood in K2EDTA tubes. For TCRbeta analysis, collaborators shipped samples as frozen whole blood, isolated PBMCs, or DNA extracted from either of those sample types. Inclusive of the bounding cysteine and phenylalanine, the CDR3 is 15 residues long. The entry retains the CDR3 DNA only, 45 bases that are in frame from base 1. The germline V gene (reference sequence) specifies LGHDT as CDR1 and YNNKEL as CDR2. This sample stems from a study of blood T cell repertoires in COVID-19 (dated by TCRdb to 2020 to 2021). For the wider study: Samples covering the acute and convalescent phases of COVID-19 were provided by collaborators in the United States, Italy and Spain. Where available, HLA class I and class II types were taken from metadata supplied by the sample provider and were not determined by assay-based typing. A freely available public database, intended as a resource for researchers studying the immune response to SARS-CoV-2, is where the repertoires were released. The sample metadata nearly always contained a de-identified subject ID, COVID-19 status, age in years and sex. Deeply sampled blood TCRbeta repertoires from subjects exposed to, actively infected with, or recovered from COVID-19 were included in the dataset. The prospective study material was composed of cDNA or gDNA derived from T cells, B-cell-depleted T cells, or PBMCs. Samples were obtained from the ongoing ImmuneRACE study (first 160 participants) and from over a thousand subjects provided by 6 global collaborators. On the study overall, not on this receptor specifically: The quantity of clinical and demographic metadata differed by source and by participant and was supplied without curation.

The immunoSEQ Assay, a bias-controlled multiplex PCR, was used to amplify TCRbeta CDR3 regions from genomic DNA. Per the authors' processing: The number of nucleated cells in each sample was estimated from the amplification of reference gene primers within the assay. To quantify the absolute abundance of each unique TCRbeta CDR3 rearrangement, sequence reads were collapsed and filtered. For each sample, productive Simpson clonality was calculated by taking the square root of Simpson's diversity index across productive rearrangements. Entries here come from immuneACCESS through TCRdb and include only in-frame sequences with V and J called. Some clones fail to appear in such tables; in the studies checked, an unresolved V gene covers under half of the shortfall, and the cause of the remainder is unknown. The V and J calls and clone size are taken from that table; D and trimming were inferred from the DNA. The sample data list 43,000 or so clones, and around 80% of these were observed just once. Around 5.7% of the sample is held by the ten biggest clonotypes.

This clonotype was sampled from a woman of 80 years or more with acute or convalescent COVID-19. Rearrangement joined TRBV3-1 (or the pseudogene TRBV3-2) to TRBJ1-5; TRBD1 fits 7 bases in the junction. Sequencing used peripheral blood. CDR3 region: CASSQGQVHNQPQHF. In nucleotides, the sequence is TGTGCCAGCAGTCAAGGACAGGTTCATAATCAGCCCCAGCATTTT.